These T cell receptor beta chains were read from a single sample in a study of T-cell reconstitution after alpha-beta-depleted transplantation in children. MiXCR was run by TCRdb on the PCR reads, yielding one entry per CDR3 protein. Of about 110,000 distinct CDR3 sequences detected, approximately 6.6% appear once; the ten largest clones hold roughly 25%. Sequences were derived from PBMCs, mostly from graft donor cells, sampled 360 days after TCRalphabeta/CD19-depleted stem cell transplant. The source is a male patient aged 2-9 years who had a stem cell transplant for acute lymphoblastic leukemia, so the T cells may come from the graft donor. Each CDR3 is given with its conserved first and last residue. Fields, in order: CDR3 protein, CDR3 DNA, V gene, J gene, D gene, clone size. A D gene is named only where the DNA matches it firmly. For some rows the clone size is stated as once, few or many, or as a class when expanded; others skip it.

CASTLLGGGNTDTQYF	TGTGCCAGCACCCTCTTGGGAGGAGGAAACACAGATACGCAGTATTTT	TRBV2	TRBJ2-3	.	few
CASSLPPGETQYF	TGTGCCAGCAGCCTTCCTCCGGGAGAGACCCAGTACTTC	TRBV3-1	TRBJ2-5	.	many
CASRSDSYEQYF	TGCGCCAGCAGATCTGACTCCTACGAGCAGTACTTC	TRBV5-1	TRBJ2-7	.	many
CASTKSSGLAGDEQYF	TGTGCCAGCACCAAGAGCTCTGGACTAGCGGGAGACGAGCAGTACTTC	TRBV6-2/TRBV6-3	TRBJ2-7	TRBD2	.
CASSYSLVNQPQHF	TGTGCCAGCAGTTACTCGCTGGTCAATCAGCCCCAGCATTTT	TRBV6-2/TRBV6-3	TRBJ1-5	.	.
CASSEWRGIYEQYF	TGTGCCAGCAGTGAGTGGAGAGGGATCTACGAGCAGTACTTC	TRBV6-1	TRBJ2-7	.	.
CASSSSVYNEQFF	TGTGCCAGCAGTTCGTCAGTATACAATGAGCAGTTCTTC	TRBV6-2/TRBV6-3	TRBJ2-1	.	many
CASSPWDSTGELFF	TGTGCCAGCAGTCCTTGGGACAGTACCGGGGAGCTGTTTTTT	TRBV7-9	TRBJ2-2	TRBD1	.
CASSFRLRGSNQPQHF	TGTGCCAGCAGCTTCCGCCTCAGGGGAAGCAATCAGCCCCAGCATTTT	TRBV7-8	TRBJ1-5	.	.
CASSYSGTGVYEQYF	TGTGCCAGCAGTTACTCGGGAACAGGCGTCTACGAGCAGTACTTC	TRBV6-2/TRBV6-3	TRBJ2-7	.	.
CASSDGLYEQYF	TGTGCCAGCTCGGACGGACTTTACGAGCAGTACTTC	TRBV12-3/TRBV12-4	TRBJ2-7	.	many
CMTLGGIRSYEQYF	TGCATGACCCTGGGGGGCATTCGCTCCTACGAGCAGTACTTC	TRBV28	TRBJ2-7	.	.
CAITPTGHSRELFF	TGTGCCATCACCCCGACAGGTCATAGTAGAGAGCTGTTTTTT	TRBV10-3	TRBJ2-2	.	few
CASSPPGGLTYEQYF	TGTGCCAGCAGCCCACCGGGGGGTTTGACCTACGAGCAGTACTTC	TRBV6-2/TRBV6-3	TRBJ2-7	TRBD2	few
CASSPLAGRDEQYF	TGTGCCAGCAGCCCCCTAGCGGGGAGAGACGAGCAGTACTTC	TRBV7-9	TRBJ2-7	TRBD2	few
CASSDPGQGNEQYF	TGTGCCAGCAGTGACCCGGGACAGGGTAACGAGCAGTACTTC	TRBV6-4	TRBJ2-7	TRBD1	many
CASRAGSYEQYF	TGTGCCAGCAGGGCAGGGAGCTACGAGCAGTACTTC	TRBV28	TRBJ2-7	.	.
CASSQLFGTTSYEQYF	TGTGCCAGCAGCCAATTATTCGGGACCACCTCCTACGAGCAGTACTTC	TRBV14	TRBJ2-7	.	.
CASSQDRGGRAWETQYF	TGCGCCAGCAGCCAAGATAGGGGCGGGAGGGCCTGGGAGACCCAGTACTTC	TRBV4-1	TRBJ2-5	TRBD2	.
CASTQTGTGPYEQYF	TGTGCCAGCACCCAGACCGGGACAGGGCCCTACGAGCAGTACTTC	TRBV11-2	TRBJ2-7	TRBD1	.
CAITGGGTEAFF	TGTGCCATCACCGGGGGGGGCACTGAAGCTTTCTTT	TRBV10-3	TRBJ1-1	.	medium-sized
CASSPSTGNYGYTF	TGTGCCAGCAGTCCCTCGACAGGGAACTATGGCTACACCTTC	TRBV27	TRBJ1-2	TRBD1	many
CASSLAFPRVGEQYF	TGTGCCAGCAGCTTGGCATTCCCGAGGGTTGGCGAGCAGTACTTC	TRBV5-5	TRBJ2-7	.	.
CASSGTGDDNSPLHF	TGTGCCAGCAGCGGGACAGGGGACGATAATTCACCCCTCCACTTT	TRBV9	TRBJ1-6	TRBD1	many
CASSPGQRNEQYF	TGCGCCAGCTCCCCCGGACAGCGAAACGAGCAGTACTTC	TRBV5-1	TRBJ2-7	.	many
CASSLWDSRETQYF	TGTGCCAGCAGCTTATGGGACAGCCGAGAGACCCAGTACTTC	TRBV7-6	TRBJ2-5	TRBD1	medium-sized
CASRLVGSPSYNEQFF	TGTGCCAGCAGACTAGTCGGGAGTCCCTCCTACAATGAGCAGTTCTTC	TRBV28	TRBJ2-1	.	many
CASSRYISANYGYTF	TGTGCCAGCAGTCGTTACATTTCGGCTAACTATGGCTACACCTTC	TRBV6-2/TRBV6-3	TRBJ1-2	.	once
CSVEFPAKSSYEQYF	TGCAGCGTTGAATTTCCGGCAAAGAGCTCCTACGAGCAGTACTTC	TRBV29-1	TRBJ2-7	.	many
CASSFGTGGREQYF	TGTGCCAGCAGTTTCGGGACAGGGGGCCGGGAGCAGTACTTC	TRBV12-3/TRBV12-4	TRBJ2-7	TRBD1	many
CASSGTGGDTDTQYF	TGCGCCAGCAGCGGGACAGGGGGGGACACAGATACGCAGTATTTT	TRBV5-1	TRBJ2-3	TRBD1	many
CASSVPRDRADNEQFF	TGTGCCAGCAGCGTACCCCGGGACAGGGCGGACAATGAGCAGTTCTTC	TRBV9	TRBJ2-1	TRBD1	few
CASSPQTGNTGELFF	TGTGCCAGCAGTCCTCAGACGGGAAACACCGGGGAGCTGTTTTTT	TRBV27	TRBJ2-2	.	few
CASSADPPGETQYF	TGTGCCAGCAGCGCCGACCCTCCAGGGGAGACCCAGTACTTC	TRBV9	TRBJ2-5	.	many
CASSELGQGGRTPLHF	TGTGCCAGCAGTGAGTTGGGACAGGGAGGGCGGACACCCCTCCACTTT	TRBV6-1	TRBJ1-6	TRBD1	.
CAICLGGGISGANVLTF	TGTGCCATCTGTTTAGGAGGGGGGATCTCTGGGGCCAACGTCCTGACTTTC	TRBV12-3/TRBV12-4	TRBJ2-6	.	.
CASSEFRVGETQYF	TGTGCCAGCAGTGAATTCAGGGTAGGGGAGACCCAGTACTTC	TRBV25-1	TRBJ2-5	.	many
CAVLGGRPYEQYF	TGTGCTGTCTTAGGGGGGAGGCCCTACGAGCAGTACTTC	TRBV7-9	TRBJ2-7	.	many
CASSPTAGIGPNTGELFF	TGTGCCAGCAGTCCGACCGCGGGTATTGGGCCGAACACCGGGGAGCTGTTTTTT	TRBV28	TRBJ2-2	.	many
CASGHRGRRGDEQFF	TGTGCCAGCGGACACAGGGGTCGAAGGGGCGATGAGCAGTTCTTC	TRBV27	TRBJ2-1	TRBD1	many
CASSILGQGGGYTF	TGTGCCAGCAGTATACTTGGACAGGGTGGTGGCTACACCTTC	TRBV6-5	TRBJ1-2	TRBD1	many
CASRGSDSSNEKLFF	TGTGCCAGCAGGGGATCTGACAGTTCTAATGAAAAACTGTTTTTT	TRBV2	TRBJ1-4	.	many
CASSRTGRTDTQYF	TGTGCCAGCAGCCGCACGGGGAGAACAGATACGCAGTATTTT	TRBV3-1	TRBJ2-3	.	many
CASSIEGVAKNIQYF	TGTGCCAGCAGCATAGAGGGGGTTGCCAAAAACATTCAGTACTTC	TRBV7-9	TRBJ2-4	.	many
CASSPDLSPYGYTF	TGTGCCAGCTCACCAGATCTCAGTCCCTATGGCTACACCTTC	TRBV18	TRBJ1-2	.	few
CASGYNQPQHF	TGTGCCAGCGGCTACAATCAGCCCCAGCATTTT	TRBV6-5	TRBJ1-5	.	many
CASSVGDREVQETQYF	TGTGCCAGCAGCGTAGGTGACAGGGAGGTCCAAGAGACCCAGTACTTC	TRBV9	TRBJ2-5	.	many
CASSRRDRISDTQYF	TGTGCCAGCAGCCGCCGGGACAGGATCTCAGATACGCAGTATTTT	TRBV27	TRBJ2-3	TRBD1	.
CASSLGAGGYNEQFF	TGTGCCAGCAGTTTAGGGGCGGGAGGTTACAATGAGCAGTTCTTC	TRBV28	TRBJ2-1	TRBD2	many
CASSVGTRIVYEQYF	TGTGCCAGCAGCGTAGGGACTAGGATCGTTTACGAGCAGTACTTC	TRBV9	TRBJ2-7	TRBD2	few
CASSVSGATDTQYF	TGTGCCAGCAGCGTTTCGGGGGCCACAGATACGCAGTATTTT	TRBV9	TRBJ2-3	.	many
CATSRAMGRENYGYTF	TGTGCCACCAGCAGAGCTATGGGACGAGAGAACTATGGCTACACCTTC	TRBV15	TRBJ1-2	.	many
CASRGTDTYEQYF	TGTGCCAGCAGGGGGACAGATACCTACGAGCAGTACTTC	TRBV2	TRBJ2-7	TRBD1	many